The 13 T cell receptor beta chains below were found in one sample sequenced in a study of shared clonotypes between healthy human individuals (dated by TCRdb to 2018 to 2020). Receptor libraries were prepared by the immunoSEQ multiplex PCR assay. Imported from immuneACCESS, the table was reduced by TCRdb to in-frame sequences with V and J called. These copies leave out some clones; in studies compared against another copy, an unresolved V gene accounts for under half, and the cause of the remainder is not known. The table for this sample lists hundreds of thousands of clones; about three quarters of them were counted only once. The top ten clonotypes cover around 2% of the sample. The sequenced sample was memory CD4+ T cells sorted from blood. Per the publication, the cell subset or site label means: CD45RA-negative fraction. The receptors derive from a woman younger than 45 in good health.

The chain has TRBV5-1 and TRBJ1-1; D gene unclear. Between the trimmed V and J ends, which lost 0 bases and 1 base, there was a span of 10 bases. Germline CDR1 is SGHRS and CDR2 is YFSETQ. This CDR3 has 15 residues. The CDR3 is CASSLVPGANTEAFF. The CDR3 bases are TGCGCCAGCAGCTTGGTCCCCGGAGCGAACACTGAAGCTTTCTTT. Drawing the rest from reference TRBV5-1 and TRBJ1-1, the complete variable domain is KAGVTQTPRYLIKTRGQQVTLSCSPISGHRSVSWYQQTPGQGLQFLFEYFSETQRNKGNFPGRFSGRQFSNSRSEMNVSTLELGDSALYLCASSLVPGANTEAFFGQGTRLTVV.

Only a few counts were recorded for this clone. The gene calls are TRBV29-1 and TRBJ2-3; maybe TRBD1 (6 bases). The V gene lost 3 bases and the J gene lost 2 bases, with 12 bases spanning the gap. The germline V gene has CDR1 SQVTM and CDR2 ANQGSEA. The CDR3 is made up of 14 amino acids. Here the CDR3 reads CSVDGGYNTDTQYF. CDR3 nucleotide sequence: TGCAGCGTTGATGGGGGCTACAACACAGATACGCAGTATTTT.

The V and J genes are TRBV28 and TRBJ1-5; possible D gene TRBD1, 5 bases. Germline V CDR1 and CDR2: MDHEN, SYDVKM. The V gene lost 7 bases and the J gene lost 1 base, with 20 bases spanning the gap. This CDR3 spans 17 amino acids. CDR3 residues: CASKGGRPGGSNQPQHF. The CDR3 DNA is TGTGCCAGCAAGGGCGGGCGCCCGGGGGGAAGCAATCAGCCCCAGCATTTT.

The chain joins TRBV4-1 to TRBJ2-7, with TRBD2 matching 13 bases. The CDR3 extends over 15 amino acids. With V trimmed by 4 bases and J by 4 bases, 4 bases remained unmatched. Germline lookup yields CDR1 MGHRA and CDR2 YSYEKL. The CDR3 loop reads CASSLPTSGRYEQYF. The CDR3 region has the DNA TGCGCCAGCAGCCTACCGACTAGCGGGAGGTACGAGCAGTACTTC.

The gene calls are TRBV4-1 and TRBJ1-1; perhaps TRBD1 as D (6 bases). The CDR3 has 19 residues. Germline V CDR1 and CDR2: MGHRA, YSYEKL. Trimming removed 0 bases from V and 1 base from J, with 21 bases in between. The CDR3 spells CASSQDWVRGHLRNTEAFF. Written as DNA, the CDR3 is TGCGCCAGCAGCCAAGATTGGGTCAGGGGACACCTCCGGAACACTGAAGCTTTCTTT.

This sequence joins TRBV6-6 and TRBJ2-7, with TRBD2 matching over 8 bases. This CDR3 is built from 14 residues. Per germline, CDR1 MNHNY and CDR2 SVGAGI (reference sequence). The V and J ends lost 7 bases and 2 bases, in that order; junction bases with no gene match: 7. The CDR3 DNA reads TGTGCCAGCACCCTCCTAGCGGGTGCCTACGAGCAGTACTTC. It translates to CASTLLAGAYEQYF.

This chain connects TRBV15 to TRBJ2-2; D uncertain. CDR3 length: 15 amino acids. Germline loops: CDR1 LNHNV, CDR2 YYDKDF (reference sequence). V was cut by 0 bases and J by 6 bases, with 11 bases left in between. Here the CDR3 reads CATSREQSAAGELFF. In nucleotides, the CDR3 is TGTGCCACCAGCAGAGAACAGAGTGCAGCCGGGGAGCTGTTTTTT.

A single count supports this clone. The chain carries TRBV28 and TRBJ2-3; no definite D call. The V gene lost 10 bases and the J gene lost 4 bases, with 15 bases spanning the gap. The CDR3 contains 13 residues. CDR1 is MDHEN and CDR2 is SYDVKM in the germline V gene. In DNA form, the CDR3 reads TGTGCCACTCGTTGGGGTGGCGCAGATACGCAGTATTTT. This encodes CATRWGGADTQYF.

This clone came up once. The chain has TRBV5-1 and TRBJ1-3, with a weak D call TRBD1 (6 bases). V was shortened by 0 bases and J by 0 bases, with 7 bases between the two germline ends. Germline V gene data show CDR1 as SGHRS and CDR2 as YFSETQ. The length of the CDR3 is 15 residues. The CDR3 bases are TGCGCCAGCAGCTTGGGACAGGTCTCTGGAAACACCATATATTTT. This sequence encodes CASSLGQVSGNTIYF.

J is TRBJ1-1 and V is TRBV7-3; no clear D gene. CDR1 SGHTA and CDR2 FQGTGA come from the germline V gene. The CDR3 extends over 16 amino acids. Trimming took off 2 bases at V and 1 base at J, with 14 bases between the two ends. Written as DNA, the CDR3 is TGTGCCAGCAGCTTATCCCCGGCAGCTTCGAACACTGAAGCTTTCTTT. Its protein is CASSLSPAASNTEAFF.

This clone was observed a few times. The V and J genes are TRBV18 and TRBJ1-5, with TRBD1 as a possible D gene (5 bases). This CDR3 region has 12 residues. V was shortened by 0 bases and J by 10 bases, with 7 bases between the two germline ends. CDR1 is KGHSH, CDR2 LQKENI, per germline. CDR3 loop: CASSPPRGPQHF. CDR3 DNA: TGTGCCAGCTCACCACCGAGGGGACCCCAGCATTTT.

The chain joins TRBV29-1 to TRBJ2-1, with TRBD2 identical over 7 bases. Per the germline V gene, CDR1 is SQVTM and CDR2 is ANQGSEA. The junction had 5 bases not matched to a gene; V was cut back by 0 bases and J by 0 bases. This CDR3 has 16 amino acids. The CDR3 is CSVEDGRESSYNEQFF. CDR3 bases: TGCAGCGTTGAAGACGGGCGGGAGAGCTCCTACAATGAGCAGTTCTTC.

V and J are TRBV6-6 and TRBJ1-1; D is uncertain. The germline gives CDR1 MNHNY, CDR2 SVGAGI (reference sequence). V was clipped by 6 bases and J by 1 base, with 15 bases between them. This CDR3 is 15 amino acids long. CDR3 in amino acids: CASSRPTDQNTEAFF. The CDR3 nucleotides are TGTGCCAGCAGCCGACCAACGGACCAGAACACTGAAGCTTTCTTT.